This T cell receptor (beta chain) stems from a study of CD8+ T cells in alopecia areata. Looking at the study overall: Grafted skin came from C3H/HeJ donors with spontaneous alopecia (about 6-12 months old) and was placed on roughly 7-10-week-old female C3H/HeJ mice. Overall study results and limits: Shared TCR sequences were less clear between patients than in mice, possibly partly from HLA diversity. Clonality was higher in lesional than normal scalp, especially in alopecia totalis/universalis. Among the cells sequenced in scalp samples are also the resident alphabeta T cells of normal skin.

cDNA serving as the sequencing template came from extracted, reverse transcribed RNA. Profiled with immunoSEQ multiplex PCR; TCRdb holds only in-frame clones, not every one. The sample has more than 90,000 clones, none seen only once; the top ten hold 15% to 20%. This clone was seen only a few times. Its antigen remains unidentified. Germline and genes here are mouse. This TCR was recovered from a C3H/HeJ mouse with alopecia areata. Mouse MHC haplotype: H2-k. The material sequenced was lesional skin.

The part of the CDR3 DNA that was read is TGTGCCAGCAGTGGGGGTCCCGGGACATCCTAT. Residues: CASSGGPGTSY. In full, the CDR3 is CASSGGPGTSYEQYF. The rearrangement links TRBV13-3 to TRBJ2-7; D perhaps matches TRBD1 (6 bases). The read terminates 4 residues ahead of where the CDR3 ends, so the germline J gene completes it. The CDR3 contains 15 residues. The ends were cut back, 3 bases at V and 1 base at J, with 14 bases in the middle. CDR1 NNHDY and CDR2 SYVADS come from the germline V gene.